This T cell receptor (beta chain) came from a study of blood T cell repertoires in COVID-19. Study-level background: PBMCs, B-cell-depleted T cells, or T cells provided the cDNA or gDNA that made up the material.

In the authors' methods: By means of reference gene primer amplification, nucleated cell counts were estimated. Here immunoSEQ multiplex PCR was the method, and the copy in TCRdb shows in-frame clones only, minus some. V, J and clone size reflect that table, while D and trimming were determined from the DNA. In the table there are approximately 290,000 clones, roughly 90% of which are singletons. Germline V gene sequence: CDR1 SEHNR, CDR2 FQNEAQ (reference sequence). There are 16 residues in the CDR3. V was pared by 2 bases and J by 5 bases, with 9 bases of the junction left unmatched. The sequenced material came from PBMCs or T cells enriched from blood (not recorded which). This clonotype was obtained from a woman in her 30s who had recovered from COVID-19. The V call is TRBV7-9, the J call TRBJ1-5; 7 bases align to TRBD1. CDR3 nucleotide sequence: TGTGCCAGCAGCTTAAGCCCAGGGGGTGAGGATCAGCCCCAGCATTTT. It is translated as CASSLSPGGEDQPQHF. Full variable domain (outside the CDR3, taken from reference TRBV7-9 and TRBJ1-5): DTGVSQNPRHKITKRGQNVTFRCDPISEHNRLYWYRQTLGQGPEFLTYFQNEAQLEKSRLLSDRFSAERPKGSFSTLEIQRTEQGDSAMYLCASSLSPGGEDQPQHFGDGTRLSIL.